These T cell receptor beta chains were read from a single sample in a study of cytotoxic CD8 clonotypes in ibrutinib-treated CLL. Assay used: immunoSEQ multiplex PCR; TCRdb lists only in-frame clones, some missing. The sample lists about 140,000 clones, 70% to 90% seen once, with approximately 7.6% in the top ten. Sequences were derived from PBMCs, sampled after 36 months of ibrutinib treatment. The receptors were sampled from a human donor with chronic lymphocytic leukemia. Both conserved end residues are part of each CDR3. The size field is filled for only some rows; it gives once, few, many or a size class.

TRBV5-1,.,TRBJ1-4,CASSSLPGTNEKLFF
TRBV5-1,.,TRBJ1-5,CASSLEPAGYSNQPQHF
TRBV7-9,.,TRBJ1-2,CASSLEGGTLGYTF
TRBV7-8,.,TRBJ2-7,CASSLGQVSYEQYF
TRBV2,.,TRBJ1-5,CASTIGQNSNQPQHF
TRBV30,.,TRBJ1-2,CAWSASSVGGYTF
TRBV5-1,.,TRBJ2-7,CASRNIRGGEQYF
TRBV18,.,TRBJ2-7,CASTSGTGAAYEQYF
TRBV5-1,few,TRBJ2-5,CASSLGWGAGDETQYF
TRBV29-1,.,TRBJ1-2,CSVVWDGVGYTF
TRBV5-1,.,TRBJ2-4,CASSLGAGMAKNIQYF
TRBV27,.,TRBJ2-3,CASPILAGGWDTQYF
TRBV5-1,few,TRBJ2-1,CASSWGRELRTSGGSYIEQFF
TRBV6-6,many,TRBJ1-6,CASNSGTGNSPLHF
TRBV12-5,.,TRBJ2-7,CASGWTSGGAYEQYF
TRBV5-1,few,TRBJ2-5,CASSLAAGGPTAQYF
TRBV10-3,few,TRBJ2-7,CAISGLTSGPNEEQYF
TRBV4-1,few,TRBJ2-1,CASSRLVTDSRSYNEQFF
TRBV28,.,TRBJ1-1,CASSFWGFRDRDRNTEAFF
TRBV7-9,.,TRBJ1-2,CASSLFRDSGGYTF
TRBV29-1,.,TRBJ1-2,CSVAGTGGTRGYTF
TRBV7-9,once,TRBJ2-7,CASSLSLYEQYF
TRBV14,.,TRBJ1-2,CASSQTFAPQESNYGYTF
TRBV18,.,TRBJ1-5,CASSPQNSNQPQHF
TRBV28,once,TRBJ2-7,CASRRTGSPYEQYF
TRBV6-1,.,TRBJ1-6,CASSDQPGSYNSPLHF